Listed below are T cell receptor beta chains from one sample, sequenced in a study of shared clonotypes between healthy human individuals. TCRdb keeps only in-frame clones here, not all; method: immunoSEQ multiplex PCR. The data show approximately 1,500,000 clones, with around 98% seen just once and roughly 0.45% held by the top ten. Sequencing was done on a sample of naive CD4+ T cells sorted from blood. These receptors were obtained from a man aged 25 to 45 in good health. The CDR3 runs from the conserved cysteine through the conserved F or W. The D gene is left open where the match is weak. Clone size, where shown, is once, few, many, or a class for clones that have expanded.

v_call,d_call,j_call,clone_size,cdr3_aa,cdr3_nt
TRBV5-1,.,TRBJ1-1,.,CASSPDGRGRNTEAFF,TGCGCCAGCAGCCCAGACGGACGGGGAAGGAACACTGAAGCTTTCTTT
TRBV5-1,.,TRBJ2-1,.,CASSLEVAEYNEQFF,TGCGCCAGCAGCTTGGAGGTAGCGGAATACAATGAGCAGTTCTTC
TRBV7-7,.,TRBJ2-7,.,CASSPRLAAPYEQYF,TGTGCTAGCAGCCCCCGTTTAGCCGCCCCCTACGAGCAGTACTTC
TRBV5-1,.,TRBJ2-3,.,CASSLEDASTDTQYF,TGCGCCAGCAGCTTGGAAGATGCTAGCACAGATACGCAGTATTTT
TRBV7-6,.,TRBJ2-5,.,CASSLTTSFETQYF,TGTGCCAGCAGCTTAACGACATCTTTCGAGACCCAGTACTTC
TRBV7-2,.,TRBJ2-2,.,CASSSPGTNTGELFF,TGTGCCAGCAGCTCCCCCGGGACTAACACCGGGGAGCTGTTTTTT
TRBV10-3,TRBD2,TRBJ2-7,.,CAIMSGSNSYEQYF,TGTGCCATCATGAGCGGGAGTAACTCCTACGAGCAGTACTTC
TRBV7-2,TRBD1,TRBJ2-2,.,CASSLLGGNGELFF,TGTGCCAGCAGCTTATTAGGGGGCAACGGGGAGCTGTTTTTT
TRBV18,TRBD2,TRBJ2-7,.,CASSPTSGSDEQYF,TGTGCCAGCTCACCGACTAGCGGGAGTGACGAGCAGTACTTC
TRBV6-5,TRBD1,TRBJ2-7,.,CASLGQGARAYEQYF,TGTGCCAGCCTGGGACAGGGGGCCCGAGCCTACGAGCAGTACTTC
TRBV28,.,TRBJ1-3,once,CASSLWGNRAGNTIYF,TGTGCCAGCAGTTTATGGGGGAATCGGGCTGGAAACACCATATATTTT
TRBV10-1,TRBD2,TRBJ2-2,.,CASGTSGKRTGELFF,TGCGCCAGTGGGACTAGCGGGAAACGCACCGGGGAGCTGTTTTTT
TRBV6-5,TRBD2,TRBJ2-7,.,CASSFPGGYEQYF,TGTGCCAGCAGTTTCCCGGGGGGCTACGAGCAGTACTTC
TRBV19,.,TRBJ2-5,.,CASSIEEGPVETQYF,TGTGCCAGTAGTATAGAAGAGGGTCCGGTAGAGACCCAGTACTTC
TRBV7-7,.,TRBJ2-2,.,CASSPRGGPGELFF,TGTGCCAGCAGCCCCCGCGGGGGCCCCGGGGAGCTGTTTTTT
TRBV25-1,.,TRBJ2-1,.,CASSDRFDNEQFF,TGTGCCAGCAGTGACAGGTTTGACAATGAGCAGTTCTTC
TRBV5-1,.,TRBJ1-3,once,CASSSQGPSGNTIYF,TGCGCCAGCAGCTCACAGGGACCCTCTGGAAACACCATATATTTT
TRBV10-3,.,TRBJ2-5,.,CAISSGGPGSGKETQYF,TGTGCCATCAGTTCAGGGGGGCCCGGGAGTGGGAAAGAGACCCAGTACTTC
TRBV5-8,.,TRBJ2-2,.,CASNTDDSGTGELFF,TGTGCCAGCAACACTGATGACTCGGGCACCGGGGAGCTGTTTTTT
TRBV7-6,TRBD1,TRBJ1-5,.,CASSLGAGGRGQPQHF,TGTGCCAGCAGCTTAGGGGCAGGGGGTAGGGGTCAGCCCCAGCATTTT
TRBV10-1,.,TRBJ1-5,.,CASSDTYQPQHF,TGCGCCAGCAGTGACACCTATCAGCCCCAGCATTTT
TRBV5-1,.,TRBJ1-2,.,CASQIGGTANYGYTF,TGCGCCAGCCAGATTGGTGGCACCGCTAACTATGGCTACACCTTC
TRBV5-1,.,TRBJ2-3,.,CASSLGDISGTDTQYF,TGCGCCAGCAGCTTGGGGGACATAAGCGGCACAGATACGCAGTATTTT
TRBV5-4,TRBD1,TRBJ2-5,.,CASSLDRGVETQYF,TGTGCCAGCAGCTTGGACAGGGGAGTGGAGACCCAGTACTTC
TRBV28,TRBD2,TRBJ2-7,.,CASSFTQRGEQYF,TGTGCCAGCAGTTTCACCCAGCGGGGCGAGCAGTACTTC
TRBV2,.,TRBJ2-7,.,CASSEALRGYEQYF,TGTGCCAGCAGTGAAGCGCTTCGGGGGTACGAGCAGTACTTC
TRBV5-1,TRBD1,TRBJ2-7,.,CASSSMGQGSYEQYF,TGCGCCAGCAGCTCAATGGGACAGGGGAGCTACGAGCAGTACTTC
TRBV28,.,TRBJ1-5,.,CAIRIVGQPQHF,TGTGCTATCAGAATTGTCGGTCAGCCCCAGCATTTT
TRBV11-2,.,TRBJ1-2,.,CASSAVTDSNYGYTF,TGTGCCAGCAGCGCGGTGACAGATTCTAACTATGGCTACACCTTC
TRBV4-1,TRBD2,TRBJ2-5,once,CASSRYTGLRWRETQYF,TGCGCCAGCAGCCGCTACACGGGACTACGCTGGAGAGAGACCCAGTACTTC
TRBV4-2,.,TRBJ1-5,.,CASSLDPKEDQPQHF,TGTGCCAGCAGTTTAGACCCGAAGGAGGATCAGCCCCAGCATTTT
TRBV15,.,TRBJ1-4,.,CATSRDLGVNEKLFF,TGTGCCACCAGCAGAGATTTGGGGGTTAATGAAAAACTGTTTTTT
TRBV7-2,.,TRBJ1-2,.,CASSLASYGYTF,TGTGCCAGCAGCTTAGCGAGCTATGGCTACACCTTC
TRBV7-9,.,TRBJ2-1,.,CASNTYNEQFF,TGTGCGTCCAATACCTACAATGAGCAGTTCTTC
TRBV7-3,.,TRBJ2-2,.,CASSPTSANTGELFF,TGTGCCAGCAGCCCGACAAGTGCGAACACCGGGGAGCTGTTTTTT
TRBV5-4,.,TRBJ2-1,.,CASSFYQKAYNEQFF,TGTGCCAGCAGCTTTTACCAGAAAGCCTACAATGAGCAGTTCTTC